This TCR beta chain was observed in a study of T cells in localized non-small cell lung cancer. Study-level results: A single tumor region was sequenced, leaving heterogeneity possible.

This clone was counted a few times. Antigen: not known. The table came from immunoSEQ multiplex PCR; TCRdb's copy has only in-frame clones and leaves some out. The table shows about 2,500 clones, with 30% to 40% occurring only once. The CDR3 has 16 amino acids. V was clipped by 4 bases and J by 8 bases; unmatched bases: 16. Germline V CDR1 and CDR2: SGHNT, YENEEA. The rearrangement joins TRBV11-3 to TRBJ1-2; 7 positions agree with TRBD1. The specimen was lung tumor tissue, collected before any cancer treatment. This TCR derives from a man between 35 and 75 years old with stage I lung adenocarcinoma. The CDR3 sequence: CASSSFAGQEERGYTF. CDR3 bases: TGTGCCAGCAGCTCCTTCGCCGGACAGGAGGAACGGGGCTACACCTTC.